This T cell receptor beta chain came from a study of shared clonotypes between healthy human individuals. Study context: Each donor's CD8 memory used one plate, CD8 naive two, each CD4 subset three. Regarding the study as a whole: Among donors, the sharing of clonotypes was expected to be influenced by sequencing depth. A small donor pool kept down the genetic and exposure-history diversity that was represented.

Germline CDR1 is MNHEY and CDR2 is SVGAGI. V was pared by 0 bases and J by 3 bases, with 1 base of the junction left unmatched. The CDR3 is 15 amino acids. Only CD45RO-negative cells positively selected for CCR7 counted as naive CD8 cells, so terminally differentiated effector memory CD45RA+ cells were excluded. In the case of this clone: The antigen is not known.

This table comes from immunoSEQ multiplex PCR, and its TCRdb copy is limited to in-frame clones, with some not included. The sample holds 1.5 million to 2.5 million clones, roughly 94% seen once. Specimen: naive CD8+ T cells sorted from blood. This TCR was sampled from a man between 18 and 29 years old in good health. The chain has TRBV6-5 and TRBJ1-5; 8 positions match TRBD1. CDR3 bases: TGTGCCAGCAGTTACTCACAGGGGGTCAATCAGCCCCAGCATTTT. The encoded protein is CASSYSQGVNQPQHF.